The 19 T cell receptor beta chains in this list originate from one sample, sequenced in a study of shared clonotypes between healthy human individuals. TCRdb's copy holds only in-frame clones and misses some; the assay was immunoSEQ multiplex PCR. The sample holds about 490,000 clones, 60% to 85% seen once. The sample taken for sequencing was PBMCs. These receptors were obtained from a woman in her thirties or forties in good health. Some clones in this sample may be carry-over from other donors' samples.

The genes are TRBV6-5 and TRBJ2-1; 8 nucleotides agree with TRBD2. Germline CDR1 MNHEY, CDR2 SVGAGI. V shed 6 bases and J 0 bases; nucleotides not matched to a gene: 4. CDR3 length: 15 amino acids. CDR3 coding DNA: TGTGCCAGCAGGCCCAGCGGGGGCTCCTACAATGAGCAGTTCTTC. Protein product: CASRPSGGSYNEQFF.

The chain uses TRBV6-6 and TRBJ2-5; D is uncertain. TRBJ2-7 explains the end of the DNA better; the J call may be wrong. Germline V gives CDR1 MNHNY, CDR2 SVGAGI (reference sequence). The CDR3 length is 13 residues. The CDR3 sequence is CASSYAPTDEQYF. CDR3 DNA: TGTGCCAGCAGTTACGCCCCTACGGACGAGCAGTACTTC.

The V call is TRBV19, the J call TRBJ1-1, with D perhaps matching TRBD1 (6 bases). Germline CDR1 LNHDA, CDR2 SQIVND (reference sequence). V was trimmed by 1 base and J by 8 bases, leaving 8 bases between them. CDR3 length: 12 residues. CDR3 coding DNA: TGTGCCAGTAGTATAGGACAGGAAGAAGCTTTCTTT. Translated, it gives CASSIGQEEAFF.

This chain links TRBV5-1 with TRBJ1-1; 8 bases align to TRBD1. V shed 2 bases and J 4 bases; nucleotides not matched to a gene: 4. This CDR3 comprises 14 residues. Looked up from germline, CDR1 is SGHRS and CDR2 is YFSETQ. The CDR3 sequence: CASSFRQGFTEAFF. The CDR3, as DNA: TGCGCCAGCAGCTTTCGACAGGGGTTCACTGAAGCTTTCTTT.

As regards this clone: A much bigger clone sits one base away, suggesting this may be a read error. The V and J genes are TRBV27 and TRBJ2-1, with 10 bases lining up with TRBD2. The CDR3 covers 16 residues. Germline values: CDR1 MNHEY, CDR2 SMNVEV (reference sequence). CDR3 coding DNA: TGTGCCAGCAGCGCAATAGCGGGAGGCCCCTACAATGGGCAGTTCTTC. It codes for CASSAIAGGPYNGQFF.

The rearrangement uses TRBV5-6 and TRBJ2-7, with a tentative D call TRBD1 (5 bases). Trimming shortened V by 0 bases and J by 5 bases, and 15 bases separated the two germline ends. Germline CDR1 is SGHDT and CDR2 is YYEEEE. The CDR3 consists of 15 residues. The DNA of the CDR3 is TGTGCCAGCAGCTTGGCTCCAGGGCCTCCTAACGAGCAGTACTTC. Translation gives CASSLAPGPPNEQYF.

The V gene is TRBV30, the J gene TRBJ1-2; the match to TRBD1 covers 8 bases. This CDR3 spans 13 amino acids. The germline V gene encodes CDR1 GTSNPN and CDR2 SVGIG (reference sequence). The V and J ends lost 8 bases and 0 bases, in that order; junction bases with no gene match: 5. The CDR3 is CAGTGKANYGYTF. DNA of the CDR3: TGTGCCGGGACAGGCAAAGCTAACTATGGCTACACCTTC.

The chain is built from TRBV28 and TRBJ2-1; 8 positions match TRBD2. J gave up 0 bases and V 6 bases, and 4 bases lay outside the gene matches. The CDR3 covers 15 residues. Germline V gene lookup returns CDR1 MDHEN and CDR2 SYDVKM. The CDR3 DNA sequence: TGTGCCAGCAGAAACGCGGGGGGCTCCTACAATGAGCAGTTCTTC. This codes for CASRNAGGSYNEQFF.

As to this clone: A far larger clone is one base from this, pointing to a likely read error. Other DNA sequences in this specimen translate into the identical CDR3. The chain is built from TRBV7-9 and TRBJ2-7; D is possibly TRBD1 (6 bases). This CDR3 region has 14 residues. Germline loops: CDR1 SEHNR, CDR2 FQNEAQ (reference sequence). Written as DNA, the CDR3 is TGTGCCAGCGGGAAAGGGGACATAGCCTACGAACAGTACTTC. The encoded protein is CASGKGDIAYEQYF.

The chain employs TRBV30 and TRBJ2-1, with 12 bases fitting TRBD2. V lost 0 bases and J lost 7; bases outside the gene matches: 4. CDR3 length equals 15 residues. Germline V gene sequence: CDR1 GTSNPN, CDR2 SVGIG (reference sequence). As DNA, the CDR3 is TGTGCCTGGAGTGTAGCCCTAGCGGGAGGGAATGAGCAGTTCTTC. Translation: CAWSVALAGGNEQFF. The full variable domain, its missing parts supplied by reference TRBV30 and TRBJ2-1, is SQTIHQWPATLVQPVGSPLSLECTVEGTSNPNLYWYRQAAGRGLQLLFYSVGIGQISSEVPQNLSASRPQDRQFILSSKKLLLSDSGFYLCAWSVALAGGNEQFFGPGTRLTVL.

To note about this clone: Other DNA variants within this sample encode the same CDR3. This chain uses TRBV19 with TRBJ2-5; D is uncertain. V dropped 8 bases and J dropped 1 base, with 2 bases sitting between them. CDR3 length equals 10 residues. Germline V gene data show CDR1 as LNHDA and CDR2 as SQIVND (reference sequence). CDR3 sequence (DNA): TGTGCCAGTGGCCAAGAGACCCAGTACTTC. Protein: CASGQETQYF. Variable domain in full (rest from reference TRBV19 and TRBJ2-5): DGGITQSPKYLFRKEGQNVTLSCEQNLNHDAMYWYRQDPGQGLRLIYYSQIVNDFQKGDIAEGYSVSREKKESFPLTVTSAQKNPTAFYLCASGQETQYFGPGTRLLVL.

Remarks on this clone: This could be a read error, since a much larger clone is one nucleotide away. At the DNA level, this CDR3 is encoded by other sequences in the same sample as well. The chain couples TRBV20-1 to TRBJ2-7; D is unclear. V was shortened by 5 bases and J by 4 bases, with 6 bases between the two germline ends. The CDR3 has 10 residues. CDR1 and CDR2 from the germline V gene are DFQATT and SNEGSKA (reference sequence). The CDR3 region is CSAGRYEQYF. The CDR3 DNA is TGCAGTGCTGGCCGGTACGAGCAGTACTTC.

Turning to this clone: This same CDR3 is encoded by further DNA sequences in the sample. The chain combines TRBV19 with TRBJ2-7, with D maybe TRBD2 (6 bases). CDR3 length: 14 residues. CDR1 and CDR2 (germline): LNHDA, SQIVND (reference sequence). V shed 4 bases and J shed 3 bases, with 13 bases lying between them. CDR3 sequence: CASSTPGLRYEQYF. As DNA, the CDR3 is TGTGCCAGTAGTACCCCGGGACTTCGCTACGAGCAGTACTTC.

V is TRBV28 and J is TRBJ1-3; no reliable D call. Germline values: CDR1 MDHEN, CDR2 SYDVKM. V shed 5 bases and J shed 0 bases, with 8 bases lying between them. CDR3 length equals 14 residues. The CDR3 bases are TGTGCCAGCAGTCCCAGAGGCTCTGGAAACACCATATATTTT. It encodes CASSPRGSGNTIYF.

With regard to this clone: Other nucleotide sequences from this sample produce the same CDR3. The chain has TRBV18 and TRBJ1-3, with 7 bases identical to TRBD1. The CDR3 covers 15 residues. Germline assignment: CDR1 KGHSH and CDR2 LQKENI. V lost 6 bases to trimming and J lost 0 bases; unmatched junction nucleotides: 5. Written as DNA, the CDR3 is TGTGCCAGCTCCCCTGGGACAGCCTCTGGAAACACCATATATTTT. Protein: CASSPGTASGNTIYF.

The chain uses TRBV2 and TRBJ2-7; D gene uncertain. Germline values: CDR1 SNHLY, CDR2 FYNNEI. This CDR3 is 12 amino acids long. V lost 6 bases, J lost 5 bases, and 11 bases lay in between. The CDR3 nucleotides read TGTGCCAGCAGCCCCCATGGGGACGAGCAGTACTTC. This codes for CASSPHGDEQYF.

This clone was detected only a few times. The genes are TRBV27 and TRBJ1-1; D uncertain. The germline CDR1 and CDR2 sequences are MNHEY and SMNVEV (reference sequence). The V end lost 6 bases, the J end lost 1 base, and 12 bases lay between the germline ends. The CDR3 loop spans 14 amino acids. CDR3 nucleotides: TGTGCCAGCAGACTTCCAAGAACGAACACTGAAGCTTTCTTT. Translation: CASRLPRTNTEAFF.

This clone was seen just once. The chain combines TRBV28 with TRBJ1-4; D may be TRBD1 (6 bases). The CDR3 runs to 18 residues. Germline V gene sequence: CDR1 MDHEN, CDR2 SYDVKM. Trimming stripped 5 bases from V and 8 bases from J, with 27 bases between. This chain's CDR3 is CASSMSGQRGIRGEKLFF. The CDR3 nucleotides are TGTGCCAGCAGTATGTCGGGACAAAGGGGAATTAGAGGAGAAAAACTGTTTTTT.

V usage is TRBV25-1 and J usage is TRBJ2-4, with 7 bases lining up with TRBD1. Losses at the gene ends were 3 bases for V and 13 bases for J; bases not matched to a gene: 6. Per the germline V gene, CDR1 is MGHDK and CDR2 is SYGVNS. The CDR3 consists of 12 residues. CDR3 bases: TGTGCCAGCAGTGAGTCCGGGACAGCCCAGTACTTC. Protein sequence: CASSESGTAQYF.